Following are 23 T cell receptor beta chains from one sample sequenced in a study of beta chain features in type 1 diabetes. The investigators reverse transcribed all of the isolated RNA, so they sequenced expressed TCRB transcripts. Sequenced by immunoSEQ multiplex PCR; TCRdb stores in-frame clones only, minus some. The sample yields around 250,000 clones, 14% seen once. Sequencing was performed on naive CD4+ T cells from blood. These receptors originate from a woman in her thirties or forties in good health.

This clone was counted only a few times. V usage is TRBV5-4 and J usage is TRBJ2-1; 7 bases align to TRBD2. V dropped 1 base and J dropped 2; count of bases not matched to a gene: 3. CDR3 length: 15 residues. Germline V CDR1 and CDR2: SGHNT, YYREEE (reference sequence). The CDR3 sequence: CASSLRLAAYNEQFF. For the CDR3, the DNA is TGTGCCAGCAGCTTGAGACTAGCTGCCTACAATGAGCAGTTCTTC. The full variable domain, its missing parts supplied by reference TRBV5-4 and TRBJ2-1, is ETGVTQSPTHLIKTRGQQVTLRCSSQSGHNTVSWYQQALGQGPQFIFQYYREEENGRGNFPPRFSGLQFPNYSSELNVNALELDDSALYLCASSLRLAAYNEQFFGPGTRLTVL.

The chain employs TRBV7-7 and TRBJ2-5; 9 bases fit TRBD1. CDR3 size: 14 residues. The V gene's germline CDR1 is SSHAT and CDR2 FNYEAQ (reference sequence). V was clipped by 4 bases and J by 4 bases; unmatched bases: 4. DNA of the CDR3: TGTGCCAGCAGCTCGGACAGGGGAGGAGAGACCCAGTACTTC. It translates to CASSSDRGGETQYF. The whole variable domain, remainder taken from reference TRBV7-7 and TRBJ2-5, is GAGVSQSPRYKVTKRGQDVTLRCDPISSHATLYWYQQALGQGPEFLTYFNYEAQPDKSGLPSDRFSAERPEGSISTLTIQRTEQRDSAMYRCASSSDRGGETQYFGPGTRLLVL.

This clone turned up a few times. The V and J genes are TRBV7-9 and TRBJ1-4, with 9 positions matching TRBD1. V shed 6 bases and J 7 bases; nucleotides not matched to a gene: 9. Germline CDR1 SEHNR, CDR2 FQNEAQ (reference sequence). CDR3 length equals 15 residues. CDR3 nucleotides: TGTGCCAGCAGTATGACCGGGACAGGGACTGAAAAACTGTTTTTT. Its translation: CASSMTGTGTEKLFF. The whole variable domain, filled in from reference TRBV7-9 and TRBJ1-4, reads DTGVSQNPRHKITKRGQNVTFRCDPISEHNRLYWYRQTLGQGPEFLTYFQNEAQLEKSRLLSDRFSAERPKGSFSTLEIQRTEQGDSAMYLCASSMTGTGTEKLFFGSGTQLSVL.

This clone was counted a few times. V is TRBV6-6 and J is TRBJ1-1; no definite D call. V was trimmed by 5 bases and J by 5 bases, leaving 12 bases between them. Per the germline V gene, CDR1 is MNHNY and CDR2 is SVGAGI (reference sequence). CDR3 length: 13 amino acids. DNA for the CDR3: TGTGCCAGCAGTCCTAGATTCGATACTGAAGCTTTCTTT. It yields the protein CASSPRFDTEAFF.

Written as DNA, the CDR3 is TGCAGTGGACTAGCGGGGGGGTTGTTCAGCAATGAGCAGTTCTTC. It translates to CSGLAGGLFSNEQFF. The V and J genes are TRBV29-1 and TRBJ2-1; 15 nucleotides line up with TRBD2. The CDR3 spans 15 residues. The germline V gene has CDR1 SQVTM and CDR2 ANQGSEA.

This clone was observed a handful of times. The V call is TRBV7-9, the J call TRBJ1-4, with 7 bases identical to TRBD1. The CDR3 loop spans 16 amino acids. With 5 bases clipped from V and 3 bases from J, the junction kept 9 bases outside the gene matches. Germline V CDR1 and CDR2: SEHNR, FQNEAQ (reference sequence). As DNA, the CDR3 is TGTGCCAGCAGCGCGACCACGGGACAGCCTAATGAAAAACTGTTTTTT. Translated, it gives CASSATTGQPNEKLFF. The whole variable domain, remainder taken from reference TRBV7-9 and TRBJ1-4, is DTGVSQNPRHKITKRGQNVTFRCDPISEHNRLYWYRQTLGQGPEFLTYFQNEAQLEKSRLLSDRFSAERPKGSFSTLEIQRTEQGDSAMYLCASSATTGQPNEKLFFGSGTQLSVL.

This rearrangement joins TRBV4-3 to TRBJ1-3, with D unresolved. Per germline, CDR1 LGHNA and CDR2 YSLEER. This CDR3 region has 19 residues. Deletions cut 2 bases from V and 0 bases from J, with 20 bases between. The CDR3 sequence: CASSQNIRTRRGSGNTIYF. For the CDR3, the DNA is TGCGCCAGCAGCCAAAACATCAGGACGCGTCGGGGCTCTGGAAACACCATATATTTT.

In this sample, this clone turned up a few times. This chain uses TRBV6-1 with TRBJ2-3; a possible D gene is TRBD2 (5 bases). V lost 6 bases and J lost 0, with 10 bases in between. Germline CDR1 and CDR2: MNHNS and SASEGT. CDR3 length equals 14 residues. The CDR3 coding sequence is TGTGCCAGCAGGGTACTAGAAAGCACAGATACGCAGTATTTT. It encodes CASRVLESTDTQYF.

This chain connects TRBV5-4 to TRBJ2-5, with 15 bases identical to TRBD2. The CDR3 has 16 residues. The V gene end was trimmed by 4 bases and the J gene end by 5 bases; junction bases not matched to a gene: 6. From germline, CDR1 is SGHNT and CDR2 YYREEE (reference sequence). CDR3 DNA: TGTGCCAGCAGCCCCCCGGGACTAGCGGGGGGCGAGACCCAGTACTTC. It translates to CASSPPGLAGGETQYF. The variable domain in full, completed from reference TRBV5-4 and TRBJ2-5, reads ETGVTQSPTHLIKTRGQQVTLRCSSQSGHNTVSWYQQALGQGPQFIFQYYREEENGRGNFPPRFSGLQFPNYSSELNVNALELDDSALYLCASSPPGLAGGETQYFGPGTRLLVL.

This rearrangement joins TRBV5-6 to TRBJ1-1; 8 bases match TRBD1. J gave up 8 bases and V 2 bases, and 2 bases lay outside the gene matches. The V gene's germline CDR1 is SGHDT and CDR2 YYEEEE. This CDR3 has 12 residues. Written as DNA, the CDR3 is TGTGCCAGCAGCTTAAGGACAGGGGAAGCTTTCTTT. This sequence encodes CASSLRTGEAFF.

This clone was counted a few times. The chain employs TRBV18 and TRBJ1-1, with a tentative D call TRBD1 (5 bases). Germline assignment: CDR1 KGHSH and CDR2 LQKENI. CDR3 length: 15 residues. Trimming shortened V by 2 bases and J by 3 bases, and 13 bases separated the two germline ends. CDR3 nucleotides: TGTGCCAGCTCACCAGGGGCAGGAGGGGACACTGAAGCTTTCTTT. As protein: CASSPGAGGDTEAFF.

This clone was counted only a few times. The chain links TRBV9 to TRBJ2-5; 12 bases align to TRBD2. V dropped 5 bases and J dropped 4; count of bases not matched to a gene: 9. CDR1 and CDR2 from the germline V gene are SGDLS and YYNGEE. This CDR3 has 16 residues. The CDR3 DNA is TGTGCCAGCAGTGAGACTAGCGGGGGTATAGGAGAGACCCAGTACTTC. Protein: CASSETSGGIGETQYF.

This clone has only a few counts. This chain uses TRBV5-1 with TRBJ2-2, with 8 bases that match TRBD2. Germline V gene sequence: CDR1 SGHRS, CDR2 YFSETQ. This CDR3 is 15 amino acids long. The V segment lost 2 bases and the J segment 3 bases; nucleotides outside the gene matches: 3. The CDR3: CASSFSGADTGELFF. DNA for the CDR3: TGCGCCAGCAGCTTTAGCGGGGCGGACACCGGGGAGCTGTTTTTT.

This clone was counted a few times. The chain is built from TRBV6-4 and TRBJ2-2; TRBD2 matches 9 bases. The length of the CDR3 is 15 residues. Germline CDR1 MRHNA, CDR2 SNTAGT. Trimming cost V 6 bases and J 1 base; bases outside gene matches: 3. CDR3 nucleotides: TGTGCCAGCAGCTTGACTAGCGGGAACACCGGGGAGCTGTTTTTT. Translating gives CASSLTSGNTGELFF.

This clone has more than one count but fewer than ten. This chain uses TRBV5-8 with TRBJ1-5, with 8 bases identical to TRBD1. V gave up 6 bases and J gave up 2 bases; unmatched junction bases: 7. The V gene's germline CDR1 is SGHTS and CDR2 YDEGEE. The CDR3 length is 15 residues. The CDR3 DNA sequence: TGTGCCAGCACCCCCCCGGGACAGGGCAATCAGCCCCAGCATTTT. Translated, it gives CASTPPGQGNQPQHF.

Here the CDR3 DNA reads TGTGCCAGCAGCTTGGAGCGATCCAGGGGGTCAAATAATTCACCCCTCCACTTT. It is translated as CASSLERSRGSNNSPLHF. The chain has TRBV5-6 and TRBJ1-6; the match to TRBD1 covers 7 bases. This CDR3 is 18 amino acids long. CDR1 is SGHDT, CDR2 YYEEEE, per germline. Trimming cost V 0 bases and J 5 bases; bases outside gene matches: 11. Based on the CDR3 plus reference TRBV5-6 and TRBJ1-6, the full variable domain is DAGVTQSPTHLIKTRGQQVTLRCSPKSGHDTVSWYQQALGQGPQFIFQYYEEEERQRGNFPDRFSGHQFPNYSSELNVNALLLGDSALYLCASSLERSRGSNNSPLHFGNGTRLTVT.

This chain joins TRBV27 and TRBJ1-3, with D possibly matching TRBD1 (5 bases). Germline CDR1 reads MNHEY; CDR2 reads SMNVEV (reference sequence). The CDR3 is made up of 14 amino acids. Trimming removed 3 bases from V and 2 bases from J, with 8 bases in between. The CDR3 sequence is CASSFAQAGNTIYF. The CDR3 nucleotides read TGTGCCAGCAGTTTTGCACAGGCTGGAAACACCATATATTTT.

This clone was detected only a few times. The chain combines TRBV2 with TRBJ1-5, with D perhaps TRBD1 (5 bases). V was shortened by 7 bases and J by 5 bases, with 15 bases between the two germline ends. Germline CDR1 and CDR2: SNHLY and FYNNEI. This CDR3 has 14 residues. The CDR3 sequence: CASKGIAGDQPQHF. CDR3 coding DNA: TGTGCCAGCAAGGGGATTGCAGGCGATCAGCCCCAGCATTTT.

In its sample, this clone was seen a few times. The chain is built from TRBV6-5 and TRBJ1-5; D is perhaps TRBD1 (5 bases). V was shortened by 4 bases and J by 2 bases, with 15 bases between the two germline ends. The germline CDR1 and CDR2 sequences are MNHEY and SVGAGI. CDR3 length: 16 amino acids. This chain's CDR3 is CASSSAREGGNQPQHF. In nucleotides, the CDR3 is TGTGCCAGCAGTTCGGCCAGGGAAGGTGGCAATCAGCCCCAGCATTTT.

The chain employs TRBV6-4 and TRBJ1-5; no clear D. The germline V gene has CDR1 MRHNA and CDR2 SNTAGT. This CDR3 is 13 amino acids long. The ends were cut back, 8 bases at V and 2 bases at J, with 10 bases in the middle. This chain's CDR3 is CASSREGNQPQHF. CDR3 DNA sequence: TGTGCCAGCTCTAGAGAGGGCAATCAGCCCCAGCATTTT.

This clone was detected a few times. The chain links TRBV12-5 to TRBJ2-2; D remains ambiguous. V was clipped by 9 bases and J by 1 base, with 12 bases between them. The CDR3 has 14 residues. Germline lookup yields CDR1 LGHNT and CDR2 FRNRAP. CDR3 sequence: CASIGGMNTGELFF. DNA for the CDR3: TGTGCTAGCATCGGCGGCATGAACACCGGGGAGCTGTTTTTT. Supplemented by reference TRBV12-5 and TRBJ2-2, the full variable domain reads DARVTQTPRHKVTEMGQEVTMRCQPILGHNTVFWYRQTMMQGLELLAYFRNRAPLDDSGMPKDRFSAEMPDATLATLKIQPSEPRDSAVYFCASIGGMNTGELFFGEGSRLTVL.

This clone showed up just a few times. The J gene is TRBJ1-2, the V gene TRBV5-8; the D is unclear. With 0 bases removed from V and 4 bases from J, the gap between germline ends came to 13 bases. This CDR3 has 15 amino acids. Germline CDR1 and CDR2: SGHTS and YDEGEE. The CDR3 loop is CASSLGPRMGYGYTF. In DNA form, the CDR3 reads TGTGCCAGCAGCTTGGGTCCCAGGATGGGCTATGGCTACACCTTC.

The chain joins TRBV5-1 to TRBJ2-7; 7 nucleotides agree with TRBD1. Germline CDR1 and CDR2: SGHRS and YFSETQ. The CDR3 has 16 amino acids. V lost 3 bases, J lost 2 bases, and 11 bases stayed unmatched. CDR3 region: CASSSVPQGSPYEQYF. In DNA, the CDR3 is TGCGCCAGCAGCTCCGTTCCACAGGGGTCCCCCTACGAGCAGTACTTC. Drawing the rest from reference TRBV5-1 and TRBJ2-7, the complete variable domain is KAGVTQTPRYLIKTRGQQVTLSCSPISGHRSVSWYQQTPGQGLQFLFEYFSETQRNKGNFPGRFSGRQFSNSRSEMNVSTLELGDSALYLCASSSVPQGSPYEQYFGPGTRLTVT.